These 9 T cell receptor beta chains originate from one sample sequenced in a study of cytomegalovirus exposure and HLA in healthy donors. Some clones are missing from TCRdb's copy, which holds only in-frame ones; the method was immunoSEQ multiplex PCR. The sample gives under 85,000 clones, almost 95% of which show up once; about 5.4% is in the top ten. Source material: PBMCs. The receptors come from a man younger than 35 in good health and CMV-seropositive.

The V and J genes are TRBV2 and TRBJ2-6; no clear D. The germline V and J ends were trimmed by 3 bases and 2 bases, with 5 bases remaining between them. Germline V lookup: CDR1 SNHLY, CDR2 FYNNEI. The CDR3 covers 14 residues. Written as DNA, the CDR3 is TGTGCCAGCAGTGACATAGCTGGGGCCAACGTCCTGACTTTC. Translated: CASSDIAGANVLTF.

The J gene is TRBJ1-1, the V gene TRBV9, with D possibly matching TRBD1 (5 bases). CDR3 size: 14 residues. Germline CDR1 reads SGDLS; CDR2 reads YYNGEE. Trimming pared 7 bases from V and 0 bases from J, leaving 13 bases between. This chain's CDR3 is CASGAQALNTEAFF. The CDR3 bases are TGTGCCAGCGGGGCACAGGCTCTGAACACTGAAGCTTTCTTT.

The chain has TRBV6-1 and TRBJ1-1, with a possible D match to TRBD1 (6 bases). CDR1 and CDR2 (germline): MNHNS, SASEGT. Trimming cost V 6 bases and J 4 bases, with 18 bases left between them. The CDR3 spans 15 residues. CDR3 DNA: TGTGCCAGCAGGCCTATACAGGGAATCTCCACTGAAGCTTTCTTT. This sequence encodes CASRPIQGISTEAFF.

This chain connects TRBV10-3 to TRBJ2-3; TRBD1 aligns across 9 bases. CDR3 length: 14 amino acids. Trimming cost V 5 bases and J 3 bases; bases outside gene matches: 3. The V gene's germline CDR1 is ENHRY and CDR2 SYGVKD. CDR3 amino acids: CAISLQGATDTQYF. DNA for the CDR3: TGTGCCATCAGTCTACAGGGGGCGACAGATACGCAGTATTTT.

The chain couples TRBV27 to TRBJ2-2; D is unresolved. The germline CDR1 and CDR2 sequences are MNHEY and SMNVEV (reference sequence). V was cut by 3 bases and J by 6 bases, with 5 bases left in between. The CDR3 is made up of 12 amino acids. This CDR3 is CASSFGAGELFF. For the CDR3, the DNA is TGTGCCAGCAGTTTCGGAGCCGGGGAGCTGTTTTTT.

V usage is TRBV5-1 and J usage is TRBJ1-4, with 7 nucleotides matching TRBD1. The CDR3 covers 15 residues. Unmatched junction bases numbered 8, after V lost 4 bases and J lost 5 bases. Germline assignment: CDR1 SGHRS and CDR2 YFSETQ. The CDR3 spells CASSRRDSFNEKLFF. In DNA form, the CDR3 reads TGCGCCAGCAGCCGTAGGGACAGTTTCAATGAAAAACTGTTTTTT.

This chain connects TRBV28 to TRBJ1-3; 7 nucleotides align to TRBD1. The CDR3 is 14 residues long. Losses at the gene ends were 6 bases for V and 3 bases for J; bases not matched to a gene: 5. Per germline, CDR1 MDHEN and CDR2 SYDVKM. The chain's CDR3 is CASRTGTVGNTIYF. In nucleotides, the CDR3 is TGTGCCAGCAGGACCGGGACAGTTGGAAACACCATATATTTT.

This clone was recorded once. The chain recombines TRBV21-1 with TRBJ2-7; TRBD2, the table's D call, lacks a check against the DNA. TRBV21-1 is reported as a pseudogene. The CDR3 is 12 residues long. CDR3: CASSKGSGEQYF. The CDR3 coding sequence is TGTGCCAGCAGCAAAGGGAGCGGCGAGCAGTACTTC.

This chain uses TRBV28 with TRBJ1-2; tentatively, D is TRBD1 (6 bases). This CDR3 spans 14 amino acids. The V end lost 2 bases, the J end lost 2 bases, and 9 bases lay between the germline ends. Germline CDR1 and CDR2: MDHEN and SYDVKM. The CDR3 nucleotides are TGTGCCAGCAGTTTAGGGAGGGGGAACTATGGCTACACCTTC. Protein: CASSLGRGNYGYTF.